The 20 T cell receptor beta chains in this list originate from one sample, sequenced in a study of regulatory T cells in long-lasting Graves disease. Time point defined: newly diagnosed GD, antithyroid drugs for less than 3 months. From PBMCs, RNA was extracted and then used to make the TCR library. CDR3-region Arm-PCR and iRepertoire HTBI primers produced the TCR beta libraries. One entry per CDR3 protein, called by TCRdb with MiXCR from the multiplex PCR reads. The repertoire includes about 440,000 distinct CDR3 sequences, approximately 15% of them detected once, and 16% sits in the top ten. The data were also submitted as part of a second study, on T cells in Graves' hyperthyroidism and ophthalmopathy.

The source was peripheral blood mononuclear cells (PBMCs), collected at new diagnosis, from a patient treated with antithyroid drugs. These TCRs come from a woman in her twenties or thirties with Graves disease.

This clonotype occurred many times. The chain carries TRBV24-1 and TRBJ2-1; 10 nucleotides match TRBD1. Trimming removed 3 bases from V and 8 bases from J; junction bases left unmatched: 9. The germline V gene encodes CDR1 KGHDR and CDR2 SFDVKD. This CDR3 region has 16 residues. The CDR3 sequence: CATSDSGQGDLHEQFF. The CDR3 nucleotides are TGTGCCACCAGTGATAGCGGACAGGGGGATCTTCATGAGCAGTTCTTC.

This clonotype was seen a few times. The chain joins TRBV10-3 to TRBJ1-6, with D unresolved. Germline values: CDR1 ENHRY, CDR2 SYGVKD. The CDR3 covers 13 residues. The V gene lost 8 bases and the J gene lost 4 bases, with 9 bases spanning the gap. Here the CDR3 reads CAIGDTYNSPLHF. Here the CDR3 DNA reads TGTGCCATCGGAGACACGTATAATTCACCCCTCCACTTT.

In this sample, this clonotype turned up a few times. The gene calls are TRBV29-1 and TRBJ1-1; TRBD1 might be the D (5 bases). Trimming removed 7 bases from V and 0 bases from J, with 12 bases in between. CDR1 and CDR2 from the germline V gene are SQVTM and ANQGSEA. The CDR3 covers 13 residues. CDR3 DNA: TGCAGCGGGACAAGGGGCGTGAACACTGAAGCTTTCTTT. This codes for CSGTRGVNTEAFF.

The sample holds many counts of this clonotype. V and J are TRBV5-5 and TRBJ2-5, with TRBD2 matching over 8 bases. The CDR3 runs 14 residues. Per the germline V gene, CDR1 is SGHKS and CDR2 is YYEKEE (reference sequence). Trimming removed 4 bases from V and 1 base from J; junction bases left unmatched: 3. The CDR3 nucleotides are TGTGCCAGCAGCGCCGGGAGGGTCCAAGAGACCCAGTACTTC. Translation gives CASSAGRVQETQYF.

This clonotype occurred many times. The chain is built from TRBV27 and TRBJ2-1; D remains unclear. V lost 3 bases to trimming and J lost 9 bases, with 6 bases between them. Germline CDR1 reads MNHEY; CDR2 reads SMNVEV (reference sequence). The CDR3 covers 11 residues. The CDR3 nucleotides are TGTGCCAGCAGTTTTGGGGTTGAGCAGTTCTTC. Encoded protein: CASSFGVEQFF.

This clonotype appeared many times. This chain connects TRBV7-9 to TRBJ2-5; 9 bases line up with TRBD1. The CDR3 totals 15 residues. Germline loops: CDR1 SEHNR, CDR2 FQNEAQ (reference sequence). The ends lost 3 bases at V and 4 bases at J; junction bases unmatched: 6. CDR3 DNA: TGTGCCAGCAGCTTCGGGACAGGGACGAGAGAGACCCAGTACTTC. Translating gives CASSFGTGTRETQYF.

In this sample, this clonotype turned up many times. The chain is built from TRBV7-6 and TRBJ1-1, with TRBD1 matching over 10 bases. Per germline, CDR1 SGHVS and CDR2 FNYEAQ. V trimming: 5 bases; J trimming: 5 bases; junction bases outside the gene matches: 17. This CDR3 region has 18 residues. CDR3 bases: TGTGCCAGCAGCCCAAGTCCGGGACAGGGGAGATGGCGGACTGAAGCTTTCTTT. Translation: CASSPSPGQGRWRTEAFF.

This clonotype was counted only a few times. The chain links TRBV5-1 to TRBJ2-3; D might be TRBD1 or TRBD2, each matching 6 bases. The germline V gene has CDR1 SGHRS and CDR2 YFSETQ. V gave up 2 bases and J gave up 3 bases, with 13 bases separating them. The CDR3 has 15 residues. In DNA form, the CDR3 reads TGCGCCAGCAGCTTCGGGGGCGCGGGGACAGATACGCAGTATTTT. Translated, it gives CASSFGGAGTDTQYF.

The CDR3 here is CASSLLADAYEQYF. The CDR3 DNA reads TGTGCCAGCAGTCTCCTAGCGGATGCCTACGAGCAGTACTTC. V usage is TRBV27 and J usage is TRBJ2-7; the match to TRBD2 covers 7 bases. The germline gives CDR1 MNHEY, CDR2 SMNVEV (reference sequence). The CDR3 spans 14 residues. V lost 5 bases and J lost 2; bases outside the gene matches: 6.

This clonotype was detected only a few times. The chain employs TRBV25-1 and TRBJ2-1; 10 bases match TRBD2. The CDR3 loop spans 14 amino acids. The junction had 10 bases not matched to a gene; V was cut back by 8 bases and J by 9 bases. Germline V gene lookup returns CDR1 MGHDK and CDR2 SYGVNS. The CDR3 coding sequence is TGTGCCAGCCGCACTAGCGGGACTGGTGGTGAGCAGTTCTTC. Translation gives CASRTSGTGGEQFF.

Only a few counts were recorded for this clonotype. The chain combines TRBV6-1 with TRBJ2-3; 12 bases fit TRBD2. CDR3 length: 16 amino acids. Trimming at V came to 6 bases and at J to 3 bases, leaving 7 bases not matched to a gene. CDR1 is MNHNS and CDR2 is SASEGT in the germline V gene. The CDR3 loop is CASRPTLAGGTDTQYF. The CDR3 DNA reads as TGTGCCAGCAGGCCTACACTAGCGGGAGGAACAGATACGCAGTATTTT.

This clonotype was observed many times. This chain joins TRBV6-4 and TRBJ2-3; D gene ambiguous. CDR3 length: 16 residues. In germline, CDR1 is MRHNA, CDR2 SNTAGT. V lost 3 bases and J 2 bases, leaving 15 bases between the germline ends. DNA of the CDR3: TGTGCCAGCAGTGAAGGGCTGGAGAGTTCCACAGATACGCAGTATTTT. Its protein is CASSEGLESSTDTQYF.

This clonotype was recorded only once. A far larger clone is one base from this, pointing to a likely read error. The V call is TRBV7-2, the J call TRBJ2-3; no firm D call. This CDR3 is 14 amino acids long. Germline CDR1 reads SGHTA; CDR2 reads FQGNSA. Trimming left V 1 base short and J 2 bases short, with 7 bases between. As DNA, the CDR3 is TGTGCCAGCAGCTTAGATTTTAACACAGATACGCAGTATTTT. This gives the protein CASSLDFNTDTQYF.

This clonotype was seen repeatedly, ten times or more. The DNA of the CDR3 is TGTGCCAGCAGCCAAGGGCTTGGTAGGAGCGGGAGGACTAATGAGCAGTTCTTC. The encoded protein is CASSQGLGRSGRTNEQFF. This chain joins TRBV3-1 and TRBJ2-1; 9 positions match TRBD2. J was trimmed by 7 bases and V by 1 base; bases with no gene match: 14. This CDR3 is built from 18 residues. CDR1 is LGHDT, CDR2 YNNKEL, per germline (reference sequence).

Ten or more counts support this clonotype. The CDR3 DNA is TGCAGTGCTAGGCGGCCAGACAATCAGCCCCAGCATTTT. This codes for CSARRPDNQPQHF. The V and J genes are TRBV20-1 and TRBJ1-5; no definite D call. The V end lost 3 bases, the J end lost 3 bases, and 9 bases lay between the germline ends. Per germline, CDR1 DFQATT and CDR2 SNEGSKA (reference sequence). This CDR3 comprises 13 residues.

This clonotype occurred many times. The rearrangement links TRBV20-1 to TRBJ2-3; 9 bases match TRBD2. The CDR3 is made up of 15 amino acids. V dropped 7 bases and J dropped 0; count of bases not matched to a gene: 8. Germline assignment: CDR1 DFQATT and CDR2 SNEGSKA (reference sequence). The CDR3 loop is CSDLRREGSTDTQYF. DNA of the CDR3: TGCAGTGACCTTAGGCGGGAGGGGAGCACAGATACGCAGTATTTT.

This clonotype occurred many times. CDR3: CSVGLGAYGDTQYF. As DNA, the CDR3 is TGCAGCGTTGGCTTGGGGGCCTATGGAGATACGCAGTATTTT. The chain links TRBV29-1 to TRBJ2-3; D possibly corresponds to TRBD1 (6 bases). The CDR3 length is 14 residues. V lost 4 bases and J lost 5, with 16 bases in between. Germline assignment: CDR1 SQVTM and CDR2 ANQGSEA.

The CDR3 sequence is CASSYWGNEKLFF. CDR3 nucleotide sequence: TGTGCCAGCAGTTACTGGGGGAATGAAAAACTGTTTTTT. The V and J genes are TRBV6-9 and TRBJ1-4; weak D call: TRBD1 (5 bases). Deletions cut 3 bases from V and 5 bases from J, with 7 bases between. This CDR3 spans 13 amino acids. The germline V gene has CDR1 MNHGY and CDR2 SVAAGI.

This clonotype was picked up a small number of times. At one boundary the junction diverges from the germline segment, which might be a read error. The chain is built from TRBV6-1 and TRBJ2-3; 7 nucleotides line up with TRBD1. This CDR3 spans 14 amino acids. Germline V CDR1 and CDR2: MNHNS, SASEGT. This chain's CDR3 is CASSATGSSNTRYF. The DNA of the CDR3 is TGTGCCAGCAGTGCGACAGGGTCGTCAAATACGCGGTATTTT.

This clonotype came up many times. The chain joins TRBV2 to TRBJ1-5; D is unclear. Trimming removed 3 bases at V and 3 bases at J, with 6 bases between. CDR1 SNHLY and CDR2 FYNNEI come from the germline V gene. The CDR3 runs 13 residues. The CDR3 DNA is TGTGCCAGCAGTGACGGTGTCAATCAGCCCCAGCATTTT. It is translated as CASSDGVNQPQHF.